This T cell receptor (beta chain) was found in a study of blood T cell repertoires in COVID-19. Overall study: PBMCs, B-cell-depleted T cells, or T cells were the source of the cDNA or gDNA that made up the material.

The protocol was immunoSEQ multiplex PCR, while the TCRdb copy is restricted to in-frame clones and leaves out a portion. The sample carries over 200,000 clones, around 84% recorded once. The germline V gene encodes CDR1 LNHNV and CDR2 YYDKDF (reference sequence). The CDR3 has 14 residues. The ends were cut back, 2 bases at V and 4 bases at J, with 6 bases in the middle. Everyone who took part was about 18 to 89 years old, and they came from about two dozen US areas. Input material: PBMCs or T cells enriched from blood (not recorded which). The J gene is TRBJ2-6, the V gene TRBV15; D not certain. This clonotype originated in a man in his forties who had recovered from COVID-19. The CDR3 region has the DNA TGTGCCACCAGCAGACTATCCGGGGCCAACGTCCTGACTTTC. Translation gives CATSRLSGANVLTF.